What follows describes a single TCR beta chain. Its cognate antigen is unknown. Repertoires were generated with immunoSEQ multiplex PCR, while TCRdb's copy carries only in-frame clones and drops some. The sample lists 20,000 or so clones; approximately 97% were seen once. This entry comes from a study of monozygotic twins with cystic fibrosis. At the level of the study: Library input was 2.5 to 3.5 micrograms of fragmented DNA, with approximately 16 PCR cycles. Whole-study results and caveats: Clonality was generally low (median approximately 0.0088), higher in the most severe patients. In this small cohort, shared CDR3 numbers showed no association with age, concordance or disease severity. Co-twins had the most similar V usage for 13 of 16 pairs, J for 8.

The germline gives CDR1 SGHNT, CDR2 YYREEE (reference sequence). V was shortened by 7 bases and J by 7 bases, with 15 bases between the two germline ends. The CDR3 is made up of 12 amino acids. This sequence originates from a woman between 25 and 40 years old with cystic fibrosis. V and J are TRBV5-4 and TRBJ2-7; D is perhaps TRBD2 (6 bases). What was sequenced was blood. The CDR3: CASGTRPGEQYF. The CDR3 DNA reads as TGTGCCAGCGGGACTCGGCCAGGGGAGCAGTACTTC. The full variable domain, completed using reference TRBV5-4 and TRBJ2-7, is ETGVTQSPTHLIKTRGQQVTLRCSSQSGHNTVSWYQQALGQGPQFIFQYYREEENGRGNFPPRFSGLQFPNYSSELNVNALELDDSALYLCASGTRPGEQYFGPGTRLTVT.